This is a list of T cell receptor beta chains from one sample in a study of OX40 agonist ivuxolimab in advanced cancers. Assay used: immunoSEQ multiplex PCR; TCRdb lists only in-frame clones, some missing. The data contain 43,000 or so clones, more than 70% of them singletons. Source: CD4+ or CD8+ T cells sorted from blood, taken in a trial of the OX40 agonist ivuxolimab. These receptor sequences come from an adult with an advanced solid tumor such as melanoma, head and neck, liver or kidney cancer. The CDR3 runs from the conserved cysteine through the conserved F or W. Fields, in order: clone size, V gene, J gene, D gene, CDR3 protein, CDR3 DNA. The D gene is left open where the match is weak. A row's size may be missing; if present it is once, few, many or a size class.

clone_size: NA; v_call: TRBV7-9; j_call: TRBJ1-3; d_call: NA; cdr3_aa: CASSLIDSEAGNTIYF; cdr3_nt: TGTGCCAGCAGCTTAATCGATTCGGAGGCTGGAAACACCATATATTTT
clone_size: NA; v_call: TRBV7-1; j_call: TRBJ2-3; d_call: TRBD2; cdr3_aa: CASSSGLAGVADTQYF; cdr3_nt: TGTGCCAGCAGCTCGGGACTAGCGGGAGTTGCAGATACGCAGTATTTT
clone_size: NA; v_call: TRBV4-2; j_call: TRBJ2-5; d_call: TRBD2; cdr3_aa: CASSQASPLAAGETQYF; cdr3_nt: TGTGCCAGCAGCCAAGCCTCACCACTAGCGGCCGGGGAGACCCAGTACTTC
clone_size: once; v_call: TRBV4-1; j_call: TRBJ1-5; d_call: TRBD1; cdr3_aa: CASSYGTGGDGQPQHF; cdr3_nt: TGCGCCAGCTCCTATGGGACAGGGGGCGACGGACAGCCCCAGCATTTT
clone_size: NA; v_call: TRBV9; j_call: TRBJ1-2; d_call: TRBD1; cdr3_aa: CASSPGTGSYYGYTF; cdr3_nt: TGTGCCAGCAGCCCAGGGACAGGGAGTTACTATGGCTACACCTTC
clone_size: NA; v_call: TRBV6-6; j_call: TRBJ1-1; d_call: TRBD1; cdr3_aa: CASLRQGRTEAFF; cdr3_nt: TGTGCCAGCCTACGACAGGGACGCACTGAAGCTTTCTTT
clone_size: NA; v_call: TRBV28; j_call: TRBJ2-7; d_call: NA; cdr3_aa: CASKVYQARIYEQYF; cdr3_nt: TGTGCCAGCAAAGTCTATCAGGCGAGGATTTACGAGCAGTACTTC
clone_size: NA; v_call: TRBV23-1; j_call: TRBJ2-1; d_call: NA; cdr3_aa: CASSQTGAEQFF; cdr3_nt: TGCGCCAGCAGTCAAACGGGGGCGGAGCAGTTCTTC
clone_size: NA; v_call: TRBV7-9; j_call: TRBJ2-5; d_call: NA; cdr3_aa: CASGVRRGQETQYF; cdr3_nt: TGTGCCAGCGGCGTCCGCAGGGGCCAAGAGACCCAGTACTTC
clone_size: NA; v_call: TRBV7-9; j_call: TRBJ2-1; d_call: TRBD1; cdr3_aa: CASSPEQGKAYNEQFF; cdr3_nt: TGTGCCAGCAGCCCGGAACAGGGGAAAGCCTACAATGAGCAGTTCTTC
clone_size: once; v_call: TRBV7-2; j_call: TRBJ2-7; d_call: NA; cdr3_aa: CASSFGYPGTAYEQYF; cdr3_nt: TGTGCCAGCAGCTTTGGGTACCCCGGGACGGCCTACGAGCAGTACTTC
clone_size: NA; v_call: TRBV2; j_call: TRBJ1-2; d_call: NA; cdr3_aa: CASTRIGNSGYTF; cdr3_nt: TGTGCCAGCACCCGTATAGGTAACTCTGGCTACACCTTC
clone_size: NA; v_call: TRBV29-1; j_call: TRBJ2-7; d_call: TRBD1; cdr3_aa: CSASTGGYEQYF; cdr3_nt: TGCAGCGCCTCAACAGGGGGCTACGAGCAGTACTTC
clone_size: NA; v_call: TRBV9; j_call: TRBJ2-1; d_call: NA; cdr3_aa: CASSVAGSSGEQFF; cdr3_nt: TGTGCCAGCAGCGTAGCAGGTAGTTCAGGTGAGCAGTTCTTC
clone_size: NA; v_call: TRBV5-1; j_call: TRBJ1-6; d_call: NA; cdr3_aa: CASSTGKQESSYNSPLHF; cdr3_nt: TGCGCCAGCAGCACGGGGAAACAGGAGAGCTCCTATAATTCACCCCTCCACTTT
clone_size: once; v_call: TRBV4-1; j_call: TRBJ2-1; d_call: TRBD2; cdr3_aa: CASSPRTSGSSYNEQFF; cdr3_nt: TGCGCCAGCAGCCCTCGGACTAGCGGGAGCTCCTACAATGAGCAGTTCTTC
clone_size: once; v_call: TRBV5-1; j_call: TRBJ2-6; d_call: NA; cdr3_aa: CASSLQSSGANVLTF; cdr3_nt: TGCGCCAGCAGCTTACAGAGCTCTGGGGCCAACGTCCTGACTTTC
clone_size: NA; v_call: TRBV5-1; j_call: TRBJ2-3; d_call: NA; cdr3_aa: CASSFGSVAADTQYF; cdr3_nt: TGCGCCAGCAGCTTCGGTAGCGTCGCTGCAGATACGCAGTATTTT
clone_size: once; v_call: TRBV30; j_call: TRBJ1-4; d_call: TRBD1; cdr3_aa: CAGQGTNEKLFF; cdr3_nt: TGTGCCGGACAGGGTACTAATGAAAAACTGTTTTTT
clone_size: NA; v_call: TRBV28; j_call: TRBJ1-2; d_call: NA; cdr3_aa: CASSLLPIYGYTF; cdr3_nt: TGTGCCAGCAGTTTATTGCCCATCTATGGCTACACCTTC
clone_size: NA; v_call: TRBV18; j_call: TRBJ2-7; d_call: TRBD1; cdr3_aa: CAGGQGAREQYF; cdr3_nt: TGTGCCGGCGGACAGGGGGCGCGGGAGCAGTACTTC
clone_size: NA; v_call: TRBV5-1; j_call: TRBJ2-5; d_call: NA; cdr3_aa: CASSLGSGKGTQYF; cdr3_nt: TGCGCCAGCAGCTTGGGATCCGGCAAGGGGACCCAGTACTTC
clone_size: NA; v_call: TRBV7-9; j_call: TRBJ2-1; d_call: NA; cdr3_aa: CASSLEERRSYNEQFF; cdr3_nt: TGTGCCAGCAGCTTAGAGGAGCGGAGAAGCTACAATGAGCAGTTCTTC
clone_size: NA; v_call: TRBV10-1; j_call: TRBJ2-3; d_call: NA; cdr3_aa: CASRPGRSTDTQYF; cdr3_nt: TGCGCCAGCAGACCGGGACGGAGCACAGATACGCAGTATTTT
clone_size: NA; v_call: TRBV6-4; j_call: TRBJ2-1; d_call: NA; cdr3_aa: CASSDLGNNEQFF; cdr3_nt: TGTGCCAGCAGTGACTTGGGGAACAATGAGCAGTTCTTC
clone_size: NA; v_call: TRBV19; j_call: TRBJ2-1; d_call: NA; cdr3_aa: CASVKDRRSGDEQFF; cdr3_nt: TGTGCCAGTGTTAAAGACCGCCGCTCGGGGGATGAGCAGTTCTTC
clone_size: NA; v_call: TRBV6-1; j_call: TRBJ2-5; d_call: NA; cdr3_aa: CASSEDPGRETQYF; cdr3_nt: TGTGCCAGCAGTGAAGACCCAGGGCGAGAGACCCAGTACTTC
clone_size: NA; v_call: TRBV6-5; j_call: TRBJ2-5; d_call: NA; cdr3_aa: CASSRVSRGSETQYF; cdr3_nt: TGTGCCAGCAGTCGGGTCTCCCGGGGATCAGAGACCCAGTACTTC
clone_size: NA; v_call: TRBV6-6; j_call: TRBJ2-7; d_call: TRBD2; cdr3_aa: CASRSGTSGSNYEQYF; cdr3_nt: TGTGCCAGCAGATCCGGGACTAGCGGGAGCAACTACGAGCAGTACTTC
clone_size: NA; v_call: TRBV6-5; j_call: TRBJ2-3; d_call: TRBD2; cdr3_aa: CASSDLADGLDTQYF; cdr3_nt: TGTGCCAGCAGCGACCTAGCGGACGGTTTGGATACGCAGTATTTT
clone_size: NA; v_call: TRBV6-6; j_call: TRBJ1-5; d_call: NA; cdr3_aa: CASSPRGWEPQHF; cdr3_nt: TGTGCCAGCAGTCCCCGAGGTTGGGAGCCCCAGCATTTT
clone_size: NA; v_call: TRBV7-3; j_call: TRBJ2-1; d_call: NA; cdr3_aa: CASSLPGFPISEQFF; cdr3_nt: TGTGCCAGCAGCCTCCCGGGATTCCCGATCAGTGAGCAGTTCTTC
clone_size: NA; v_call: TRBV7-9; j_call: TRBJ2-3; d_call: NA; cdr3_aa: CASSLAGQDTQYF; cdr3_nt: TGTGCCAGCAGCTTAGCGGGGCAAGATACGCAGTATTTT
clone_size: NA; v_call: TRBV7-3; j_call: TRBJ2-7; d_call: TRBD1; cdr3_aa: CASTRTGDYEQYF; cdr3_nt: TGTGCCAGCACCCGGACAGGGGACTACGAGCAGTACTTC
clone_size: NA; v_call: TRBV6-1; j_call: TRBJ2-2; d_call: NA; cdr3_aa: CASSESGTKNTGELFF; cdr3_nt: TGTGCCAGCAGTGAATCGGGGACAAAGAACACCGGGGAGCTGTTTTTT
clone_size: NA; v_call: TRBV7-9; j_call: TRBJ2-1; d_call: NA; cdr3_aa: CASSLVRVNEQFF; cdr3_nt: TGTGCCAGCAGCTTAGTGAGGGTGAATGAGCAGTTCTTC
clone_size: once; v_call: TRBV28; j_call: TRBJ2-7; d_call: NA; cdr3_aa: CASSSSGSSSYEQYF; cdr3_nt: TGTGCCAGCAGTTCCTCGGGGTCAAGCTCCTACGAGCAGTACTTC
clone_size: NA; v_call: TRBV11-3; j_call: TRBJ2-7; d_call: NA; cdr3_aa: CASSHPGREQYF; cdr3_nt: TGTGCCAGCAGCCACCCCGGGCGGGAGCAGTACTTC
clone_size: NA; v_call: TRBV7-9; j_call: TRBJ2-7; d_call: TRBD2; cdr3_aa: CASSSSGLGGREQYF; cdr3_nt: TGTGCCAGCAGCTCCTCGGGACTAGGGGGTAGGGAGCAGTACTTC
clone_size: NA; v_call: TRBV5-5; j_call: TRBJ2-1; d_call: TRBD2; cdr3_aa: CASSLVGSGGKNNEQFF; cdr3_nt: TGTGCCAGCAGCTTGGTTGGTAGCGGGGGGAAGAACAATGAGCAGTTCTTC
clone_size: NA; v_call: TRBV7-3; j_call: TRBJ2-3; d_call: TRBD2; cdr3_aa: CASSLRIAGSDTQYF; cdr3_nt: TGTGCCAGCAGCTTAAGGATAGCGGGATCAGATACGCAGTATTTT
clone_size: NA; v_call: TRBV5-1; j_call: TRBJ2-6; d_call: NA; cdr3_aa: CASSLGPPASSGANVLTF; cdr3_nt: TGCGCCAGCAGCTTGGGTCCCCCTGCGAGCTCTGGGGCCAACGTCCTGACTTTC
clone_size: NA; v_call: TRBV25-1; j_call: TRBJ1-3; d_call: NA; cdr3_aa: CASRDTSSGNTIYF; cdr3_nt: TGTGCCAGCAGAGACACGAGCTCTGGAAACACCATATATTTT
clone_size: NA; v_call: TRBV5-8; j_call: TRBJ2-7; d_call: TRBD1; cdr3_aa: CASSHIGTGVSYEQYF; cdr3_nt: TGTGCCAGCAGCCATATCGGGACAGGGGTTTCCTACGAGCAGTACTTC
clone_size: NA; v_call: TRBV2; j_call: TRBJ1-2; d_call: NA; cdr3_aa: CASRPGPNYGYTF; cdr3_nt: TGTGCCAGCAGGCCAGGACCCAACTATGGCTACACCTTC